The entry that follows covers one TCR beta chain sequence. What antigen it recognizes has not been identified. Base-call qualities are not available, and no considerably larger clone is one nucleotide away. This entry is derived from a study of blood T cell repertoires in COVID-19 (TCRdb year 2020). For the study in its entirety: Samples covering the acute and convalescent phases of COVID-19 were provided by collaborators in the United States, Italy and Spain. The material from the prospective study consisted of cDNA or gDNA derived from T cells, B-cell-depleted T cells, or PBMCs. Subjects who had been exposed to COVID-19, were actively infected with it, or had recovered from it provided the deeply sampled blood TCRbeta repertoires that made up the dataset. The repertoires were released in a freely available public database intended as a resource for research on the immune response to SARS-CoV-2. The samples were drawn from the first 160 participants of the ongoing ImmuneRACE study and from roughly 1,300 subjects provided by 6 global collaborators. Sample metadata almost always included a de-identified subject ID, COVID-19 status, age in years and sex. HLA class I and class II types, where available, came from metadata supplied by the sample provider rather than from assay-based typing. What the authors observed across the whole study: The amount of clinical and demographic metadata varied by source and participant and was provided uncurated.

The germline V gene (reference sequence) supplies CDR1 MNHNY and CDR2 SVGAGI. The V end loses 5 bases and the J end loses 7 bases, and a stretch of 11 bases separates them. The CDR3, from cysteine to phenylalanine, totals 12 residues. Here the CDR3 DNA is all that survives: 36 bases in frame from base 1. TCRbeta CDR3 regions were amplified from genomic DNA by means of the immunoSEQ Assay, a bias-controlled multiplex PCR. Per the original workflow: Nucleated cell counts per sample were estimated from amplification of reference gene primers within the assay. Sequence reads were collapsed and filtered to measure the absolute abundance of every unique TCRbeta CDR3 rearrangement. For each sample, productive Simpson clonality was calculated as the square root of Simpson's diversity index across productive rearrangements. The table was pulled from immuneACCESS by TCRdb, which kept in-frame rearrangements only. Such tables lose some clones; where checked, under half of the loss comes from unresolved V genes, and the rest has no known cause. V and J calls and clone size are those listed in that table; D and trimming were worked out from the DNA. The sample has 60,000 or so clones on record, 80% to 90% of them singletons. In total, the top ten clones hold less than 2% of the sample.

Each collaborating institution followed its own protocols to collect whole blood in K2EDTA tubes. For TCRbeta analysis, collaborators shipped samples as frozen whole blood, isolated PBMCs, or DNA extracted from either of those sample types. This sequence uses TRBV6-6 and TRBJ1-2; the D gene assignment is ambiguous. This receptor was identified in a man aged 55 to 69 with acute or convalescent COVID-19. Sequencing input: peripheral blood. The DNA sequence follows: TGTGCCAGCAGTAAGGATTCAGGTGGCTACACCTTC. Its translation is CASSKDSGGYTF.